Listed here is a single T cell receptor beta chain. Its antigen is still unknown. Any patient presenting with uncontrolled infection, other autoimmune disease, pregnancy or lactation was left out. Diagnoses were made from clinical symptoms, serum measures (thyroxine and TRAb), thyroid ultrasound and orbital computed tomography. These data come from a study of T cells in Graves' hyperthyroidism and ophthalmopathy. General study results and limits: Ophthalmopathy and stable hyperthyroidism were told apart by a 13 V-J model.

Amplification of TCR beta CDR3 regions used RNA as the template. Carried out on the TCR CDR3, a first-round RT-PCR used the HTBI primer set. TCRdb recomputed calls from the multiplex PCR reads with MiXCR, one row per CDR3 protein. The profile shows about 570,000 distinct CDR3 sequences, 46% of them singletons. The V and J ends lost 6 bases and 1 base respectively, with 15 bases between them. Per germline, CDR1 MDHEN and CDR2 SYDVKM. This CDR3 has 15 amino acids. The specimen sequenced was peripheral blood or thyroid tissue (not recorded which). The TCR sequence derives from an adult woman with Graves' disease, either hyperthyroidism or ophthalmopathy (not recorded which). This rearrangement joins TRBV28 to TRBJ1-2; maybe TRBD1 (6 bases). CDR3 sequence (DNA): TGTGCCAGCAGCCCCTGGGCAGGGGTTAACTATGGCTACACCTTC. Protein: CASSPWAGVNYGYTF.